The rows below give T cell receptor beta chains drawn from one sample of a study of monozygotic twins with inflammatory bowel disease. TCRdb re-analyzed the 5' RACE reads; it lists each CDR3 protein once, without DNA. Here the sample table reports around 190,000 distinct CDR3 sequences. The sample consisted of blood. Receptor source: a human donor with ulcerative colitis or Crohn's disease, or a healthy co-twin of an affected twin (not recorded which). Each CDR3 is given with its conserved first and last residue.

TRBV25-1	TRBJ2-5	CASSESVSETQYF
TRBV18	TRBJ1-1	CASSPRTDREAFF
TRBV7-9	TRBJ1-5	CASSERDSNQPQHF
TRBV14	TRBJ2-3	CASSPIAPDTQYF
TRBV2	TRBJ2-3	CASSESAKRDTQYF
TRBV5-1	TRBJ1-1	CASSSKNTEAFF
TRBV20-1	TRBJ2-3	CSARSLKSGEDTQYF
TRBV5-1	TRBJ2-3	CASSGLAGGPLRTDTQYF
TRBV2	TRBJ2-2	CASSAENTGELFF
TRBV4-1	TRBJ1-2	CASSQGRGANYGYTF
TRBV10-2	TRBJ2-5	CASSESRSRAWGETQYF
TRBV15	TRBJ2-7	CATSRERRVYEQYF
TRBV5-1	TRBJ2-5	CASSLIAGDPYQETQYF